What follows is one TCR beta chain and its context. The sample belongs to a study of blood T cell repertoires in COVID-19. Study background: The samples span acute and convalescent COVID-19 from the United States, Italy and Spain. Sample material is recorded as cDNA or gDNA derived from T cells, B-cell-depleted T cells, or PBMCs.

As originally analysed: Counts of nucleated cells, estimated from reference gene primer amplification, were obtained. Libraries were prepared by immunoSEQ multiplex PCR; TCRdb keeps only in-frame clonotypes and omits some of them. That table is the source of V, J and clone size, and D and trimming were worked out from the DNA. The top ten hold 20% of the sample, which has a few hundred thousand clones, roughly 80% seen once. This sequence was found in a man between 25 and 39 years old with active or convalescent COVID-19. What was sequenced was peripheral blood.

The CDR3 loop is CASSSRQGAVSGNQPQHF. The DNA of the CDR3 is TGTGCCAGTAGTTCCAGACAGGGGGCTGTTTCGGGCAATCAGCCCCAGCATTTT. The genes are TRBV19 and TRBJ1-5; the match to TRBD1 covers 10 bases. The V gene end was trimmed by 5 bases and the J gene end by 2 bases; junction bases not matched to a gene: 12. This CDR3 spans 18 amino acids. Germline assignment: CDR1 LNHDA and CDR2 SQIVND (reference sequence). Full variable domain (rest looked up from reference TRBV19 and TRBJ1-5): DGGITQSPKYLFRKEGQNVTLSCEQNLNHDAMYWYRQDPGQGLRLIYYSQIVNDFQKGDIAEGYSVSREKKESFPLTVTSAQKNPTAFYLCASSSRQGAVSGNQPQHFGDGTRLSIL.